The 20 T cell receptor beta chains reported below all come from one sample, sequenced in a study of blood T cells in healthy people across ages. Then a second PCR, running roughly 7 to 11 cycles, was carried out with a sample-barcoded 5' primer and a J-beta primer mix. TCRdb analysed the 5' RACE reads with MiXCR anew, one entry per CDR3 protein. Among about 1.4 million distinct CDR3 sequences listed, 59% were seen once. Sequencing was done on a sample of blood. All receptors derive from a man between 18 and 29 years old in good health.

J is TRBJ2-6 and V is TRBV11-3, with unresolved D. V was trimmed by 1 base and J by 2 bases, leaving 9 bases between them. Germline CDR1 and CDR2: SGHNT and YENEEA. The CDR3 loop spans 16 amino acids. CDR3: CASSLGSGPGANVLTF. The CDR3 DNA sequence: TGTGCCAGCAGCTTAGGTTCCGGGCCTGGGGCCAACGTCCTGACTTTC.

The chain has TRBV4-1 and TRBJ2-7, with D unresolved. CDR1 is MGHRA and CDR2 is YSYEKL in the germline V gene. This CDR3 has 14 amino acids. With 0 bases removed from V and 4 bases from J, the gap between germline ends came to 10 bases. DNA of the CDR3: TGCGCCAGCAGCCAAGAAATGGCGGTTTACGAGCAGTACTTC. It codes for CASSQEMAVYEQYF.

The chain couples TRBV20-1 to TRBJ1-6; 10 bases map to TRBD1. In germline, CDR1 is DFQATT, CDR2 SNEGSKA (reference sequence). V shed 0 bases, J shed 10 bases, and the junction held 6 bases outside the gene matches. The CDR3 has 15 residues. The CDR3 DNA is TGCAGTGCTAGAGACCCCGGACAGGGGGGCTCACCCCTCCACTTT. Its protein product is CSARDPGQGGSPLHF.

This clonotype was observed a few times. This sequence joins TRBV6-5 and TRBJ1-2; no firm D call. Germline CDR1 is MNHEY and CDR2 is SVGAGI. Trimming left V 4 bases short and J 6 bases short, with 21 bases between. The CDR3 has 16 residues. For the CDR3, the DNA is TGTGCCAGCAGTTTAAGATCGGCACAAAGCGCGGATGGCTACACCTTC. Amino acid sequence: CASSLRSAQSADGYTF.

In this sample, this clonotype turned up once. The CDR3 is CASSQEVRQGGYGYTF. The CDR3 DNA is TGTGCCAGCAGCCAAGAAGTCCGGCAGGGTGGCTATGGCTACACCTTC. J is TRBJ1-2 and V is TRBV14, with a weak D call TRBD1 (5 bases). Trimming removed 0 bases at V and 4 bases at J, with 15 bases between. The CDR3 has 16 amino acids. Looked up from germline, CDR1 is SGHDN and CDR2 is FVKESK.

The chain combines TRBV10-1 with TRBJ2-4; 11 bases are a match to TRBD1. The CDR3 spans 16 residues. V dropped 4 bases and J dropped 4; count of bases not matched to a gene: 6. Germline-derived CDR1 and CDR2 are WNHNN and SYGVQD (reference sequence). CDR3: CASSGPGQGEKNIQYF. The CDR3 region has the DNA TGCGCCAGCAGTGGACCGGGACAGGGGGAGAAAAACATTCAGTACTTC.

There are a few counts of this clonotype. CDR3 sequence: CSVVPSGVAGTTDTQYF. In nucleotides, the CDR3 is TGCAGCGTCGTACCGTCAGGGGTAGCGGGGACCACAGATACGCAGTATTTT. V is TRBV29-1 and J is TRBJ2-3, with TRBD2 matching 8 bases. The V and J ends lost 6 bases and 2 bases, in that order; junction bases with no gene match: 16. This CDR3 is 17 amino acids long. The germline V gene has CDR1 SQVTM and CDR2 ANQGSEA.

The chain has TRBV12-3 or TRBV12-4 and TRBJ2-2; D is undetermined. V was pared by 5 bases and J by 7 bases, with 14 bases between. The CDR3 runs 14 residues. The CDR3 loop is CASSPSHGVGELFF. CDR3 DNA: TGTGCCAGCAGTCCGTCCCATGGGGTCGGGGAGCTGTTTTTT.

The V call is TRBV19, the J call TRBJ1-4, with 11 bases lining up with TRBD1. Germline values: CDR1 LNHDA, CDR2 SQIVND (reference sequence). The CDR3 spans 14 residues. Unmatched junction bases numbered 0, after V lost 3 bases and J lost 6 bases. CDR3 sequence: CASSMGQGDEKLFF. DNA for the CDR3: TGTGCCAGTAGTATGGGACAGGGGGATGAAAAACTGTTTTTT.

This chain joins TRBV12-3 or TRBV12-4 and TRBJ1-2; perhaps TRBD1 as D (5 bases). This CDR3 has 12 residues. V was trimmed by 8 bases and J by 1 base, leaving 8 bases between them. The CDR3 DNA reads as TGTGCCAGCCAGGGACTTAACTATGGCTACACCTTC. The encoded protein is CASQGLNYGYTF.

This clonotype was found a few times. The chain couples TRBV29-1 to TRBJ2-3, with TRBD1 as a possible D gene (6 bases). CDR3 length: 17 residues. Per the germline V gene, CDR1 is SQVTM and CDR2 is ANQGSEA. V dropped 1 base and J dropped 2 bases, with 19 bases sitting between them. For the CDR3, the DNA is TGCAGCGTTGAAGCCTGGACAGACAACCTTAACACAGATACGCAGTATTTT. As protein: CSVEAWTDNLNTDTQYF.

This clonotype was counted only a few times. The rearrangement uses TRBV4-1 and TRBJ2-1; 8 bases match TRBD2. The CDR3 runs 15 residues. CDR1 and CDR2 (germline): MGHRA, YSYEKL. V lost 4 bases, J lost 8 bases, and 10 bases stayed unmatched. The CDR3 DNA reads TGCGCCAGCAGCCTGGGACTAGAGGTTTTCGATGAGCAGTTCTTC. Protein sequence: CASSLGLEVFDEQFF.

This chain uses TRBV28 with TRBJ2-1; no firm D call. Germline assignment: CDR1 MDHEN and CDR2 SYDVKM. The germline V and J ends were trimmed by 6 bases and 0 bases, with 27 bases remaining between them. The CDR3 runs 20 residues. The CDR3: CASRLNGRLFLTTSYNEQFF. The CDR3 DNA reads as TGTGCCAGCAGGTTAAACGGCAGGCTTTTTTTAACAACCTCCTACAATGAGCAGTTCTTC. Together with reference TRBV28 and TRBJ2-1, the CDR3 gives the full variable domain: DVKVTQSSRYLVKRTGEKVFLECVQDMDHENMFWYRQDPGLGLRLIYFSYDVKMKEKGDIPEGYSVSREKKERFSLILESASTNQTSMYLCASRLNGRLFLTTSYNEQFFGPGTRLTVL.

In this sample, this clonotype turned up once. The V and J genes are TRBV12-3 or TRBV12-4 and TRBJ1-1; TRBD1 is a possible D gene (6 bases). CDR3 length equals 13 residues. The V gene lost 6 bases and the J gene lost 8 bases, with 16 bases spanning the gap. DNA for the CDR3: TGTGCCAGCAGGCTACAGGGAGTGGGGGAAGCTTTCTTT. Protein: CASRLQGVGEAFF.

Only a few counts were recorded for this clonotype. This rearrangement joins TRBV20-1 to TRBJ1-2, with D tentatively TRBD1 (6 bases). This CDR3 contains 13 residues. Per germline, CDR1 DFQATT and CDR2 SNEGSKA (reference sequence). V gave up 5 bases and J gave up 3 bases, with 13 bases separating them. The CDR3 spells CSAARGADYGYTF. CDR3 DNA sequence: TGCAGTGCTGCTCGGGGGGCGGACTATGGCTACACCTTC.

This chain joins TRBV28 and TRBJ2-5, with D maybe TRBD1 (6 bases). The tail of the sequence fits TRBJ2-7 better, so the J call may be wrong. The CDR3 spans 15 residues. From germline, CDR1 is MDHEN and CDR2 SYDVKM. The CDR3 is CASSLSTGSANEQYF. In DNA form, the CDR3 reads TGTGCCAGCAGTTTAAGTACAGGGTCGGCCAACGAGCAGTACTTC.

V gene TRBV20-1 combines with J gene TRBJ1-1; TRBD1 matches 8 bases. This CDR3 comprises 15 residues. The ends lost 0 bases at V and 3 bases at J; junction bases unmatched: 6. Germline V lookup: CDR1 DFQATT, CDR2 SNEGSKA (reference sequence). Written as DNA, the CDR3 is TGCAGTGCTAGAGACCGGACAGGGCGGGACACTGAAGCTTTCTTT. The encoded protein is CSARDRTGRDTEAFF.

This clonotype came up a few times. The J gene is TRBJ2-7, the V gene TRBV20-1; D unresolved. The CDR3 runs 14 residues. V lost 4 bases, J lost 0 bases, and 13 bases lay in between. CDR1 is DFQATT and CDR2 is SNEGSKA in the germline V gene (reference sequence). CDR3 region: CSAIGWRSSYEQYF. CDR3 bases: TGCAGTGCTATCGGGTGGAGAAGCTCCTACGAGCAGTACTTC.

This clonotype was observed once. The CDR3 region is CASSPTEQYF. In nucleotides, the CDR3 is TGTGCCAGCTCACCAACCGAGCAGTACTTC. V gene TRBV18 combines with J gene TRBJ2-7; D is uncertain. Germline assignment: CDR1 KGHSH and CDR2 LQKENI. The CDR3 covers 10 residues. V lost 2 bases and J 6 bases, leaving 2 bases between the germline ends.

The chain combines TRBV28 with TRBJ2-1; TRBD1 aligns across 8 bases. The CDR3 spans 16 residues. The junction had 8 bases not matched to a gene; V was cut back by 4 bases and J by 3 bases. Germline CDR1 MDHEN, CDR2 SYDVKM. Written as DNA, the CDR3 is TGTGCCAGCAGTTCGTGGACAGGGTTTAGCTACAATGAGCAGTTCTTC. Amino acid sequence: CASSSWTGFSYNEQFF. The whole variable domain, filled in from reference TRBV28 and TRBJ2-1, reads DVKVTQSSRYLVKRTGEKVFLECVQDMDHENMFWYRQDPGLGLRLIYFSYDVKMKEKGDIPEGYSVSREKKERFSLILESASTNQTSMYLCASSSWTGFSYNEQFFGPGTRLTVL.